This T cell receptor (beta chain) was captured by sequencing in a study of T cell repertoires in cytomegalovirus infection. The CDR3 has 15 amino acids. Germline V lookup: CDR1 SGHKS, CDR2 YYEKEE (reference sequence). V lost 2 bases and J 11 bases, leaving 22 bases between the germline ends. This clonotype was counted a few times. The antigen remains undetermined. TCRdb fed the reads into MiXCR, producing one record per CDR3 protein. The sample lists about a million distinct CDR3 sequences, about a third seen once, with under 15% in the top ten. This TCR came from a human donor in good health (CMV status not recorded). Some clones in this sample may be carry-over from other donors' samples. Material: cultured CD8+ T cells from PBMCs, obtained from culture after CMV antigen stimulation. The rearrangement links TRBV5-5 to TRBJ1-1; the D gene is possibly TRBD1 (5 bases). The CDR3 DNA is TGTGCCAGCAGCTTCCAGCTGGGGGAGACGTCGTGGGCTTTCTTT. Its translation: CASSFQLGETSWAFF.